The clone carrying this T cell receptor (beta chain) was picked up a small number of times. The sample is drawn from a study of blood T cell repertoires in COVID-19. Those who participated ranged in age from roughly 18 to 90 years and resided in around 22 US areas. The study counted Cohort 3 donors as recovered given two negative PCRs, clearance, or symptom resolution. Germline loops: CDR1 LNHNV, CDR2 YYDKDF (reference sequence). The CDR3 has 14 amino acids. V gave up 0 bases and J gave up 5 bases, with 11 bases separating them. In the authors' workflow: Scientists estimated how many nucleated cells there were by amplifying reference gene primers. Assay: immunoSEQ multiplex PCR; the TCRdb copy retains only in-frame clones and omits some. V, J and clone size were drawn from that table, and D and trimming were deduced from the DNA. This sample has about 190,000 clones, with approximately 88% found just once.

The sample comprised PBMCs or T cells enriched from blood (not recorded which). The chain recombines TRBV15 with TRBJ2-7; D perhaps matches TRBD1 (6 bases). The receptor's source is a woman under 40 who had recovered from COVID-19. Here the CDR3 DNA reads TGTGCCACCAGCAGAGAGGCAGGGGTGGACGAGCAGTACTTC. Its protein is CATSREAGVDEQYF.